The present T cell receptor beta chain was sequenced within a study of cytomegalovirus exposure and HLA in healthy donors. Study results and limitations: Per published accounts, TCR beta sequences correctly predicted the HLA-A and HLA-B alleles of most subjects. The study recorded about 160 TCR beta chains that were cytomegalovirus-associated. A later analysis by the authors found several of the most significant clusters apparently linked to common viral pathogens. Earlier analysis found most TCR beta V segments productive about 87% or about 30% of the time.

V trimming: 9 bases; J trimming: 6 bases; junction bases outside the gene matches: 6. Germline assignment: CDR1 MNHEY and CDR2 SVGAGI. The CDR3 is 13 amino acids. With respect to this clone: Antigen: not known.

Researchers ran the PCR with 60 Vbeta and 13 Jbeta primers. Produced via immunoSEQ multiplex PCR; TCRdb's table is partial and in-frame only. The table records 310,000 or so clones, 70% to 90% of them present only once. This sequence joins TRBV6-5 and TRBJ2-1; 9 nucleotides line up with TRBD2. The TCR was taken from a woman younger than 30 in good health and CMV-seronegative. Sequenced material: PBMCs. For the CDR3, the DNA is TGTGCCAGTTCTTTAGCGGGGGTCAATGAGCAGTTCTTC. Encoded protein: CASSLAGVNEQFF.